The T cell receptor (beta chain) described here comes from a study of blood T cells in healthy people across ages. This clonotype was observed a handful of times. A J-beta primer mix and a sample-barcoded 5' primer were used in a second PCR of roughly 6 to 11 cycles. One entry per CDR3 protein results from TCRdb running MiXCR on the 5' RACE reads. The table includes roughly 500,000 distinct CDR3 sequences, about 25% detected once. The CDR3 is 9 amino acids. The V gene lost 7 bases and the J gene lost 8 bases, with 5 bases spanning the gap. In germline, CDR1 is MNHNY, CDR2 SVGAGI (reference sequence). Material: blood. The chain links TRBV6-6 to TRBJ1-1; D is unresolved. The sequence derives from a woman aged 65 to 85 in good health. The CDR3 is CASTSEAFF. CDR3 nucleotide sequence: TGTGCCAGCACCTCCGAAGCTTTCTTT.